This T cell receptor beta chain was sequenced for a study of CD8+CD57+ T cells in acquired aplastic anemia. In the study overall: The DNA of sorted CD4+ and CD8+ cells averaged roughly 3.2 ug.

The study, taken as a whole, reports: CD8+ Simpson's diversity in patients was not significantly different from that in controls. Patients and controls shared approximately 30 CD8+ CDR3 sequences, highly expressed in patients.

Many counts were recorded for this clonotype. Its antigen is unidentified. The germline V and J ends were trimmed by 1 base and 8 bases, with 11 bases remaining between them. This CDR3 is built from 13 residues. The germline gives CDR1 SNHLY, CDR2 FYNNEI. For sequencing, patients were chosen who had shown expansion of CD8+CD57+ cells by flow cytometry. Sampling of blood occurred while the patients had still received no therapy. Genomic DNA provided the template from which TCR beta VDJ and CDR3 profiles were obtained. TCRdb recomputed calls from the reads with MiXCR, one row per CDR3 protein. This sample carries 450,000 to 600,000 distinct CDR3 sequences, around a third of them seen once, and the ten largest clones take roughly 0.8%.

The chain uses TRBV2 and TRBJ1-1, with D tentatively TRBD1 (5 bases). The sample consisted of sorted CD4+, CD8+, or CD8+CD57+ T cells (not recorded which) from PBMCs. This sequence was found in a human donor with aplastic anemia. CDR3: CASSEVPGGEAFF. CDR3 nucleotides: TGTGCCAGCAGTGAAGTTCCGGGGGGGGAAGCTTTCTTT.